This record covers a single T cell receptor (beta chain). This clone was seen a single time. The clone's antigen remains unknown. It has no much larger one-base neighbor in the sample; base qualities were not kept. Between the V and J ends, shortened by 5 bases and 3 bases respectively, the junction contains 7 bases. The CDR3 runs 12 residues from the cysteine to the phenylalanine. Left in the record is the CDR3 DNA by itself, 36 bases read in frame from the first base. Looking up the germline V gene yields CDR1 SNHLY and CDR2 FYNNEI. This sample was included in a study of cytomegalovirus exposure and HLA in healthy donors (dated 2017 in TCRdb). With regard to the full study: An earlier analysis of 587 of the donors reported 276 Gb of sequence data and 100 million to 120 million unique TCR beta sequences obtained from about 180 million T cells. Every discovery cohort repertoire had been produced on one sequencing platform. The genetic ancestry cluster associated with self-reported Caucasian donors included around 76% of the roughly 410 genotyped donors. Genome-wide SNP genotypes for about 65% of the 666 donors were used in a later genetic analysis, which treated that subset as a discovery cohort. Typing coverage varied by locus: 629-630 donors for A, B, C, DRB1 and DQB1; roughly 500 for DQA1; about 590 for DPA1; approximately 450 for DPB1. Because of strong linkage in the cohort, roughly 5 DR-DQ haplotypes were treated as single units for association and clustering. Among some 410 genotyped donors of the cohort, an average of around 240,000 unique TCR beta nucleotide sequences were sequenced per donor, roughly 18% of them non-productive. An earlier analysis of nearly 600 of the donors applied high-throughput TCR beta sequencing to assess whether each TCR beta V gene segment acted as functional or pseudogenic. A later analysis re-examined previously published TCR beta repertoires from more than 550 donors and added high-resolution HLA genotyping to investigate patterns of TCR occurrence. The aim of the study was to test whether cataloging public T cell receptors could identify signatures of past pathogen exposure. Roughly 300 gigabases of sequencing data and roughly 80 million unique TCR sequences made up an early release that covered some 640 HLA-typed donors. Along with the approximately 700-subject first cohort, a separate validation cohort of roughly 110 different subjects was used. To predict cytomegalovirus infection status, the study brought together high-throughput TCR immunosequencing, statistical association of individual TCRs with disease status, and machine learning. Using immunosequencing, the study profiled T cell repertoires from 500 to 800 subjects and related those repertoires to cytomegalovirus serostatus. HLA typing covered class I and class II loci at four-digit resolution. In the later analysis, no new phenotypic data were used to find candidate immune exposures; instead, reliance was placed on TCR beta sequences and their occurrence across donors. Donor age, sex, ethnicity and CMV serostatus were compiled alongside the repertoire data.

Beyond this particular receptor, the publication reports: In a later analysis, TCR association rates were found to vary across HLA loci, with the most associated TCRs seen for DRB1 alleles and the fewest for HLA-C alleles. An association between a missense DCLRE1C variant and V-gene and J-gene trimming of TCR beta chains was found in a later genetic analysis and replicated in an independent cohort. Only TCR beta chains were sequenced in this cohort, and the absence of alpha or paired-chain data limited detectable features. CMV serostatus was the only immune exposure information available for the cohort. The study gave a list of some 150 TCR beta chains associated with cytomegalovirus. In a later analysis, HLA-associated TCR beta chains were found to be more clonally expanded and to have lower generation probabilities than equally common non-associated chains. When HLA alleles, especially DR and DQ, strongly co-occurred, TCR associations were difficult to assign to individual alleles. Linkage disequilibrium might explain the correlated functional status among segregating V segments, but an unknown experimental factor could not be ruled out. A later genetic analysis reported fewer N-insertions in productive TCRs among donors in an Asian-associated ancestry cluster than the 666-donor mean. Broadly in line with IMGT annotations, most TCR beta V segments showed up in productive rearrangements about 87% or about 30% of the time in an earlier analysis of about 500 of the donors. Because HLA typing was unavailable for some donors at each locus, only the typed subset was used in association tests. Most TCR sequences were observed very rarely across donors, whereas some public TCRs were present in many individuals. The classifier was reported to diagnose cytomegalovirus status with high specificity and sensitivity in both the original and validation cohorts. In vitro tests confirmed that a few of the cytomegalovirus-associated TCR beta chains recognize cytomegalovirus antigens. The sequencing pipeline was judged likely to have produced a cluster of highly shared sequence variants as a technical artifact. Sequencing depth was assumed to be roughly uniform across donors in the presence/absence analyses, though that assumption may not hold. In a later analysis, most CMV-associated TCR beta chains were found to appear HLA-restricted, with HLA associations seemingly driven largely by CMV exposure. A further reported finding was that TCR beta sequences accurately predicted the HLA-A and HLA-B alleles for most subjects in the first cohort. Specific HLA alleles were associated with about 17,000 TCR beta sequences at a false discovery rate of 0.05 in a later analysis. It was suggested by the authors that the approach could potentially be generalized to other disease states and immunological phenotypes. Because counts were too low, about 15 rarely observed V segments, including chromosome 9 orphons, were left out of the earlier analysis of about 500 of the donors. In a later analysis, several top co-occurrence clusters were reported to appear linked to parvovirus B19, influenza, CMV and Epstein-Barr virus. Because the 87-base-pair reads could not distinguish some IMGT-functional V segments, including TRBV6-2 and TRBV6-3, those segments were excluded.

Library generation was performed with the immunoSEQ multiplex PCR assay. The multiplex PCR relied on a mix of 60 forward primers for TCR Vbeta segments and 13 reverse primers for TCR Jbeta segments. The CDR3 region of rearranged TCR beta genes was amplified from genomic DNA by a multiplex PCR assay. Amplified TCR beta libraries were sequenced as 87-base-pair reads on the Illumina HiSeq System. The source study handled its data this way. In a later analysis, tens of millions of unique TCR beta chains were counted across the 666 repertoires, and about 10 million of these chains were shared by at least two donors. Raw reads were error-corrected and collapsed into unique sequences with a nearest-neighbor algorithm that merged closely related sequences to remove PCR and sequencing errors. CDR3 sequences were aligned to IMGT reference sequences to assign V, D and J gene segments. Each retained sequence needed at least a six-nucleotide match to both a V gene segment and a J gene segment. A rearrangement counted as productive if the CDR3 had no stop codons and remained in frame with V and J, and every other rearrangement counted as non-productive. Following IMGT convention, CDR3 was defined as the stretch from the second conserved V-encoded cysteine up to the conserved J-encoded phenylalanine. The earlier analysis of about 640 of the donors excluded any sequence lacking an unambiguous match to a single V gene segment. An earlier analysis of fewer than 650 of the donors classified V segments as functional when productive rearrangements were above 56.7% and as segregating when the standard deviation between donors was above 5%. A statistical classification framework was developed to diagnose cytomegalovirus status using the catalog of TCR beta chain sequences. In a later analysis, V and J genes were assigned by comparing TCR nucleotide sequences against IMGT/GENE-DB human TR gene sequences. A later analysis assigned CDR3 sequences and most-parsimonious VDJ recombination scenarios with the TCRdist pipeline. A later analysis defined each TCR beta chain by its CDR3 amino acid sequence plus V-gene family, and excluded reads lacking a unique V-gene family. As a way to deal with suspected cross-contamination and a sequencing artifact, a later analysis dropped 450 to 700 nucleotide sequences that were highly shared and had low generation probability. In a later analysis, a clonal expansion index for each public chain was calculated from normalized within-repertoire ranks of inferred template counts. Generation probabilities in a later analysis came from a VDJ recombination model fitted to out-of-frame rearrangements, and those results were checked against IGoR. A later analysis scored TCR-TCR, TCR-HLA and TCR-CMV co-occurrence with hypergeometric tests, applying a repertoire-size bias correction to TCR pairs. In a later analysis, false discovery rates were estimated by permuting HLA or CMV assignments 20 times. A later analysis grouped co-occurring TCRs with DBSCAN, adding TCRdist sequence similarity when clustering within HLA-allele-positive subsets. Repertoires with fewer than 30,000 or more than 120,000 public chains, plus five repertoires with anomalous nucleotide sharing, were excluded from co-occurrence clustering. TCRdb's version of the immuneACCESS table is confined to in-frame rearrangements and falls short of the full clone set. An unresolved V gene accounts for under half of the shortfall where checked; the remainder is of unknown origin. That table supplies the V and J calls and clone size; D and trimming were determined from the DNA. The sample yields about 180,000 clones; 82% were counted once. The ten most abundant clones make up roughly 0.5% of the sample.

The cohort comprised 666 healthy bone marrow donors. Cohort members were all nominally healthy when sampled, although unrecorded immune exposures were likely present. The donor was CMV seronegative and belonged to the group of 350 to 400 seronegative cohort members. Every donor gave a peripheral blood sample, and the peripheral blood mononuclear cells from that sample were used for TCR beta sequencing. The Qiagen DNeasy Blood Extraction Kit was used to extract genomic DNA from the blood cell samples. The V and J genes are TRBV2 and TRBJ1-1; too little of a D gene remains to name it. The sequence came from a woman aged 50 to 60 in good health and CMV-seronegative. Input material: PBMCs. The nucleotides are TGTGCCAGCAGTCCCGTCTACACTGAAGCTTTCTTT. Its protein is CASSPVYTEAFF.